This TCR beta chain derives from a study of response to subunit inactivated influenza vaccine. Study observations and caveats: There was a suggestion from the authors that each seasonal influenza vaccination recruits few new T cells.

Concerning this clonotype: Its antigen is currently unknown.

MiXCR, run by TCRdb on the RT-PCR reads, gives a single entry per CDR3 protein. Of some 600,000 distinct CDR3 sequences listed, less than 15% are singletons. The germline gives CDR1 SGHVS, CDR2 FNYEAQ. There are 14 residues in the CDR3. V was cut by 5 bases and J by 0 bases, with 10 bases left in between. The source of this sequence is a man aged 45-65 years who received an inactivated influenza vaccine. The V and J genes are TRBV7-6 and TRBJ2-5; no firm D call. The sequencing used PBMCs from blood, collected about 14 days before vaccination. The CDR3 DNA is TGTGCCAGCAGCGGCTGGACGAACCAAGAGACCCAGTACTTC. Translated, it gives CASSGWTNQETQYF.